These T cell receptor beta chains were read from a single sample in a study of TIL therapy for anti-PD-1-resistant metastatic lung cancer. This table comes from immunoSEQ multiplex PCR, and its TCRdb copy is limited to in-frame clones, with some not included. The sample holds 12,000 or so clones, less than 75% seen once. The specimen comprised tumor tissue, sampled at baseline. The receptors here all came from a person aged 30 to 80 with non-small cell lung cancer. The CDR3 runs from the conserved cysteine through the conserved F or W. D genes are given only for firm matches. The size field is filled for only some rows; it gives once, few, many or a size class.

>TRBJ1-2|TRBV30|NA|NA
CAWKGLGEWEGYTF
TGTGCCTGGAAAGGCTTAGGGGAGTGGGAAGGCTACACCTTC
>TRBJ2-2|TRBV30|TRBD2|NA
CAWSVSTSYTSGRPELFF
TGTGCCTGGAGTGTTTCCACGAGCTATACTAGCGGGAGGCCCGAGCTGTTTTTT
>TRBJ1-2|TRBV9|NA|NA
CASSPGMDVYGYTF
TGTGCCAGCAGCCCCGGGATGGATGTCTATGGCTACACCTTC
>TRBJ1-5|TRBV30|TRBD1|medium-sized
CAWSVQGSSNQPQHF
TGTGCCTGGAGTGTACAGGGGTCTAGCAATCAGCCCCAGCATTTT
>TRBJ2-7|TRBV4-1|NA|NA
CASSQEGRGVNEQYF
TGCGCCAGCAGCCAAGAAGGCAGGGGAGTGAACGAGCAGTACTTC
>TRBJ1-5|TRBV7-8|TRBD1|few
CASSLAPPGQAISNQPQHF
TGTGCCAGCAGCTTAGCCCCACCGGGACAGGCGATTAGCAATCAGCCCCAGCATTTT
>TRBJ2-7|TRBV6-6|TRBD1|NA
CASSGQRDRGREQYF
TGTGCCAGCAGTGGCCAGCGGGACAGGGGGCGCGAGCAGTACTTC
>TRBJ2-3|TRBV7-6|NA|NA
CASSIRDLDTDTQYF
TGTGCCAGCAGCATCCGGGATCTAGACACAGATACGCAGTATTTT
>TRBJ1-4|TRBV7-8|NA|medium-sized
CASRGRDGNEKLFF
TGTGCCAGCAGGGGTAGGGACGGTAATGAAAAACTGTTTTTT
>TRBJ2-5|TRBV5-1|NA|few
CASSLDSRGPQETQYF
TGCGCCAGCAGCTTGGATTCCCGGGGGCCGCAAGAGACCCAGTACTTC
>TRBJ2-1|TRBV11-2|TRBD2|NA
CASSLVYSTSGYNEQFF
TGTGCCAGCAGCTTAGTTTACTCGACTAGCGGCTACAATGAGCAGTTCTTC
>TRBJ2-7|TRBV12-3/TRBV12-4|NA|NA
CASSYLSYEQYF
TGTGCCAGCAGTTATCTCTCCTACGAGCAGTACTTC
>TRBJ2-7|TRBV11-2|NA|few
CASSLEPFSYEQYF
TGTGCCAGCAGCTTAGAGCCTTTCTCCTACGAGCAGTACTTC
>TRBJ2-2|TRBV28|TRBD2|few
CASKAPGGLAGTGELFF
TGTGCCAGCAAGGCGCCCGGAGGCCTAGCGGGGACCGGGGAGCTGTTTTTT
>TRBJ1-6|TRBV12-5|NA|few
CASGLGLFDSPLHF
TGTGCTAGTGGTTTGGGACTTTTCGACTCACCCCTCCACTTT
>TRBJ2-5|TRBV6-1|TRBD2|few
CASSEAAGGPETQYF
TGTGCCAGCAGTGAAGCAGCGGGAGGGCCAGAGACCCAGTACTTC
>TRBJ1-1|TRBV27|NA|NA
CASSPRISVGTEAFF
TGTGCCAGCAGTCCCCGTATCTCCGTGGGCACTGAAGCTTTCTTT
>TRBJ2-5|TRBV19|TRBD1|once
CASTRTGTAYQETQYF
TGTGCCAGTACCCGGACCGGGACAGCGTACCAAGAGACCCAGTACTTC
>TRBJ2-2|TRBV10-3|TRBD1|few
CAISETGVAGELFF
TGTGCCATCAGTGAAACAGGGGTAGCCGGGGAGCTGTTTTTT
>TRBJ1-4|TRBV5-1|NA|NA
CASSPGLEPNEKLFF
TGCGCCAGCAGCCCAGGACTCGAACCTAATGAAAAACTGTTTTTT
>TRBJ1-2|TRBV28|NA|NA
CVVGRGPGYTF
TGTGTGGTGGGCAGGGGACCTGGCTACACCTTC
>TRBJ1-1|TRBV6-5|NA|NA
CASSYEGWNTEAFF
TGTGCCAGCAGTTACGAGGGGTGGAACACTGAAGCTTTCTTT
>TRBJ2-3|TRBV10-1|TRBD2|NA
CASSEPNYKAGGVDTQYF
TGCGCCAGCAGTGAGCCCAACTACAAAGCGGGAGGGGTGGACACGCAGTATTTT
>TRBJ1-1|TRBV6-1|TRBD1|medium-sized
CASSGRTGQGDTEAFF
TGTGCCAGCAGTGGAAGAACGGGACAGGGGGACACTGAAGCTTTCTTT
>TRBJ1-4|TRBV2|NA|NA
CASRTATTNEKLFF
TGTGCCAGCAGGACAGCTACAACTAATGAAAAACTGTTTTTT
>TRBJ1-1|TRBV11-1|TRBD1|large
CASRWTGQGNTEAFF
TGTGCCAGCAGATGGACGGGACAGGGGAACACTGAAGCTTTCTTT
>TRBJ2-1|TRBV3-1/TRBV3-2|TRBD2|few
CASSQVWAIAGNEQFF
TGTGCCAGCAGCCAAGTATGGGCGATAGCGGGGAATGAGCAGTTCTTC
>TRBJ2-1|TRBV10-2|TRBD2|NA
CASSDPRTSGSPEDEQFF
TGCGCCAGCAGTGATCCTCGGACTAGCGGGTCCCCCGAAGATGAGCAGTTCTTC
>TRBJ2-7|TRBV6-5|TRBD1|NA
CASITGEPYEQYF
TGTGCCAGCATAACAGGGGAGCCCTACGAGCAGTACTTC
>TRBJ2-7|TRBV19|TRBD1|NA
CATATGPSDEQYF
TGTGCCACCGCGACAGGGCCCTCGGACGAGCAGTACTTC
>TRBJ2-7|TRBV5-6|NA|NA
CASSPGGGQYGAYEQYF
TGTGCCAGCAGCCCCGGGGGGGGACAGTATGGAGCCTACGAGCAGTACTTC
>TRBJ1-1|TRBV5-1|NA|few
CASSSVQGTNTEAFF
TGCGCCAGCAGCTCCGTCCAGGGTACGAACACTGAAGCTTTCTTT
>TRBJ2-3|TRBV28|NA|NA
CASSPDWDRTDTQYF
TGTGCCAGCAGTCCCGACTGGGATCGCACAGATACGCAGTATTTT
>TRBJ2-7|TRBV30|NA|NA
CAWSLSRAGEQYF
TGTGCCTGGAGTTTAAGCAGGGCCGGCGAGCAGTACTTC
>TRBJ2-1|TRBV6-6|NA|medium-sized
CASTPGYLTGEQFF
TGTGCCAGCACCCCCGGGTACTTAACGGGTGAGCAGTTCTTC
>TRBJ2-1|TRBV19|NA|once
CASSTPRGRGSYNEQFF
TGTGCCAGTAGTACCCCCCGGGGTAGGGGCTCCTACAATGAGCAGTTCTTC
>TRBJ1-1|TRBV27|NA|NA
CASSLGRVNTEAFF
TGTGCCAGCAGCCTTGGACGGGTGAACACTGAAGCTTTCTTT
>TRBJ2-7|TRBV14|NA|once
CASSQGGARPYEQYF
TGTGCCAGCAGCCAAGGGGGCGCACGACCCTACGAGCAGTACTTC
>TRBJ1-4|TRBV3-1/TRBV3-2|NA|NA
CASSQGDTDVEKLFF
TGTGCCAGCAGCCAAGGGGACACAGACGTTGAAAAACTGTTTTTT
>TRBJ2-7|TRBV7-6|NA|few
CASSPFQGGQMEQYF
TGTGCCAGCAGCCCATTTCAGGGGGGGCAGATGGAGCAGTACTTC
>TRBJ2-7|TRBV6-5|NA|few
CVTRPEMAYEQYF
TGTGTCACCCGCCCTGAAATGGCCTACGAGCAGTACTTC
>TRBJ2-5|TRBV7-9|NA|medium-sized
CASSETLETQYF
TGTGCCAGCAGCGAAACCCTTGAGACCCAGTACTTC
>TRBJ1-5|TRBV24-1|NA|NA
CATSGPGTTNQPQHF
TGTGCCACCAGTGGCCCGGGGACGACTAATCAGCCCCAGCATTTT
>TRBJ2-2|TRBV6-2/TRBV6-3|TRBD2|few
CASSYPGLGGGLGNGELFF
TGTGCCAGCAGTTACCCCGGATTGGGCGGGGGGCTGGGAAACGGGGAGCTGTTTTTT
>TRBJ1-5|TRBV2|NA|NA
CASNDGALNQPQHF
TGTGCCAGCAACGACGGGGCCCTTAATCAGCCCCAGCATTTT
>TRBJ2-7|TRBV7-3|NA|NA
CASSQGVSGEQYF
TGTGCCAGCAGCCAAGGGGTATCGGGGGAGCAGTACTTC
>TRBJ1-2|TRBV15|NA|few
CATSSRGQPNYGYTF
TGTGCCACCAGCTCCCGTGGGCAGCCTAACTATGGCTACACCTTC
>TRBJ1-4|TRBV5-8|NA|medium-sized
CASSLRESEKLFF
TGTGCCAGCAGCTTGCGGGAGTCGGAAAAACTGTTTTTT
>TRBJ2-3|TRBV9|NA|NA
CASSSSGGDTQYF
TGTGCCAGCAGCTCGAGTGGGGGGGATACGCAGTATTTT
>TRBJ2-7|TRBV4-2|TRBD2|NA
CASSQDGGRERKIYEQYF
TGTGCCAGCAGCCAAGATGGCGGGAGGGAACGAAAAATCTACGAGCAGTACTTC
>TRBJ2-7|TRBV12-3/TRBV12-4|NA|NA
CASSRSEGYEQYF
TGTGCCAGCAGCCGATCGGAGGGCTACGAGCAGTACTTC
>TRBJ1-5|TRBV2|NA|few
CASSDRAGSNQPQHF
TGTGCCAGCAGTGACAGGGCTGGTAGCAATCAGCCCCAGCATTTT
>TRBJ2-4|TRBV19|TRBD2|NA
CASSIDGRVTGGAKNIQYF
TGTGCCAGTAGTATAGACGGAAGGGTTACGGGGGGGGCCAAAAACATTCAGTACTTC
>TRBJ2-1|TRBV12-3/TRBV12-4|NA|NA
CASSLYGNEQFF
TGTGCCAGCAGTTTATATGGGAATGAGCAGTTCTTC
>TRBJ2-7|TRBV10-3|NA|few
CAISEGSLGPYEQYF
TGTGCCATCAGTGAAGGTTCCCTAGGACCCTACGAGCAGTACTTC